This TCR beta chain was retrieved from a study of CD8+ T cells in alopecia areata. Alopecia areata patients provided lesional scalp punch biopsies and peripheral blood. This clone was counted between two and nine times. CDR3 length: 13 amino acids. The V gene's germline CDR1 is MDHEN and CDR2 SYDVKM. V shed 5 bases and J shed 5 bases, with 12 bases lying between them. RNA was isolated and reverse transcribed to cDNA, the sequencing template. Repertoires were generated with immunoSEQ multiplex PCR, while TCRdb's copy carries only in-frame clones and drops some. The table lists 65,000 to 100,000 clones, about 53% of them singletons.

This TCR was recovered from a human donor with alopecia areata. The chain links TRBV28 to TRBJ2-5; D is possibly TRBD1 (5 bases). The sequenced sample was NKG2D-high CD8+ T cells sorted from blood. The CDR3 loop reads CASSGAGIETQYF. CDR3 nucleotide sequence: TGTGCCAGCAGTGGGGCAGGGATTGAGACCCAGTACTTC.